Given below is one T cell receptor beta chain in context. Its antigen is not known. The assay was immunoSEQ multiplex PCR, and TCRdb's table has in-frame clones only and misses some. The table lists 75,000 to 100,000 clones, 75% to 90% of them singletons. CDR3 length: 13 residues. Germline V lookup: CDR1 SGHTA, CDR2 FQGNSA. V was clipped by 5 bases and J by 1 base, with 8 bases between them. These data come from a study of PD-1 blockade in classical Hodgkin lymphoma. Study outcomes and limitations: Patients with an early start, nivolumab under 1 year after ASCT, were excluded. The baseline diversity of complete responders showed similarity to that of newly diagnosed patients.

All patients experienced relapse after autologous stem cell transplantation, and brentuximab vedotin exposure was variable. Best responses fell into complete response, partial response or progressive disease. The TCR originated in a human donor with classical Hodgkin lymphoma. The source material was peripheral blood mononuclear cells (PBMCs), sampled at baseline. The rearrangement uses TRBV7-2 and TRBJ1-1; D not certain. The CDR3 coding sequence is TGTGCCAGCAGCCAAACTCAGAACACTGAAGCTTTCTTT. Protein product: CASSQTQNTEAFF.